The 23 T cell receptor beta chains below all came from one sample that was sequenced in a study of control samples from healthy donors and cancer patients. Method: immunoSEQ multiplex PCR; TCRdb's copy keeps in-frame clones and lacks some. The sample carries 140,000 to 150,000 clones, about 90% recorded once. Sequenced input: blood. All receptors come from a man in his thirties or forties in good health.

The chain couples TRBV4-1 to TRBJ1-1, with TRBD1 as a possible D gene (6 bases). This CDR3 comprises 18 residues. Trimming removed 0 bases at V and 5 bases at J, with 22 bases between. The germline V gene has CDR1 MGHRA and CDR2 YSYEKL. CDR3: CASSQEKGGAGTATEAFF. The CDR3 DNA is TGCGCCAGCAGCCAAGAAAAAGGGGGTGCCGGGACGGCTACTGAAGCTTTCTTT.

V usage is TRBV27 and J usage is TRBJ2-7; D is uncertain. The ends were cut back, 5 bases at V and 2 bases at J, with 10 bases in the middle. Germline V gene sequence: CDR1 MNHEY, CDR2 SMNVEV (reference sequence). This CDR3 contains 13 residues. Here the CDR3 reads CASSLQRAYEQYF. The CDR3 bases are TGTGCCAGCAGTCTCCAAAGGGCCTACGAGCAGTACTTC.

This chain uses TRBV30 with TRBJ1-1; D is ambiguous. The CDR3 contains 10 residues. Per germline, CDR1 GTSNPN and CDR2 SVGIG (reference sequence). This chain's CDR3 is CVGWRTEAFF. The CDR3 bases are TGTGTAGGATGGAGGACTGAAGCTTTCTTT. Full variable domain (remainder filled in from reference TRBV30 and TRBJ1-1): SQTIHQWPATLVQPVGSPLSLECTVEGTSNPNLYWYRQAAGRGLQLLFYSVGIGQISSEVPQNLSASRPQDRQFILSSKKLLLSDSGFYLCVGWRTEAFFGQGTRLTVV.

The chain joins TRBV18 to TRBJ1-1; D is perhaps TRBD1 (6 bases). CDR3 length: 16 residues. From germline, CDR1 is KGHSH and CDR2 LQKENI. Trimming took 2 bases from V and 4 from J, leaving 17 bases between them. Written as DNA, the CDR3 is TGTGCCAGCTCACCAAACAGGGTTGGTTTGACCACTGAAGCTTTCTTT. It is translated as CASSPNRVGLTTEAFF.

The chain carries TRBV9 and TRBJ1-1; D perhaps matches TRBD1 (6 bases). V dropped 1 base and J dropped 1 base, with 11 bases sitting between them. The germline CDR1 and CDR2 sequences are SGDLS and YYNGEE. The CDR3 totals 15 residues. CDR3 in DNA: TGTGCCAGCAGCGTAAGAACAGGGAAGAACACTGAAGCTTTCTTT. This encodes CASSVRTGKNTEAFF.

This clone was seen once. The J gene is TRBJ2-2, the V gene TRBV19, with 8 bases that match TRBD1. Unmatched junction bases numbered 6, after V lost 1 base and J lost 8 bases. Germline V gene data show CDR1 as LNHDA and CDR2 as SQIVND (reference sequence). The CDR3 covers 15 residues. The CDR3 sequence is CASSIGAGGIGELFF. The CDR3 DNA sequence: TGTGCCAGTAGTATAGGCGCAGGGGGCATTGGGGAGCTGTTTTTT.

The chain has TRBV28 and TRBJ2-1; 8 bases fit TRBD2. Germline V CDR1 and CDR2: MDHEN, SYDVKM. The length of the CDR3 is 15 residues. The J segment lost 5 bases and the V segment lost 3 bases, leaving 6 bases of the junction unmatched. The CDR3 reads CASSLVLAANNEQFF. The CDR3 DNA is TGTGCCAGCAGTTTGGTACTAGCGGCAAACAATGAGCAGTTCTTC.

This clone was seen more than once but under ten times. J is TRBJ1-6 and V is TRBV6-5, with 8 bases matching TRBD1. This CDR3 has 15 residues. With 2 bases clipped from V and 7 bases from J, the junction kept 4 bases outside the gene matches. Per the germline V gene, CDR1 is MNHEY and CDR2 is SVGAGI. Here the CDR3 reads CASSYGYRGNSPLHF. CDR3 sequence (DNA): TGTGCCAGCAGTTACGGGTACAGGGGGAATTCACCCCTCCACTTT.

This chain joins TRBV9 and TRBJ1-2; TRBD1 matches 9 bases. This CDR3 is 16 amino acids long. V shed 3 bases, J shed 8 bases, and the junction held 14 bases outside the gene matches. Germline V gene sequence: CDR1 SGDLS, CDR2 YYNGEE. The CDR3 region is CASSDIPGQGLGGYTF. CDR3 in DNA: TGTGCCAGCAGCGACATCCCGGGACAGGGTTTGGGAGGCTACACCTTC.

J is TRBJ1-1 and V is TRBV27, with 8 bases that match TRBD1. The CDR3 covers 15 residues. The V gene's germline CDR1 is MNHEY and CDR2 SMNVEV (reference sequence). Trimming took 2 bases from V and 8 from J; bases not matched to a gene: 10. The DNA for the CDR3 is TGTGCCAGCAGTTTAGGGACAGGAACATCTTTAGAAGCTTTCTTT. Translating it yields CASSLGTGTSLEAFF.

The chain couples TRBV2 to TRBJ2-4; D may be TRBD1 or TRBD2 (5 bases each). Trimming stripped 10 bases from V and 1 base from J, with 29 bases between. The CDR3 is made up of 19 amino acids. Germline CDR1 SNHLY, CDR2 FYNNEI. CDR3 region: CATIFSGVLGTSAKNIQYF. The CDR3 nucleotides are TGTGCCACTATTTTTTCTGGGGTATTGGGGACCTCTGCCAAAAACATTCAGTACTTC.

This clone was counted between two and nine times. This chain joins TRBV5-4 and TRBJ1-1, with TRBD1 as a possible D gene (5 bases). The CDR3 length is 17 residues. The V and J ends lost 4 bases and 4 bases respectively, with 23 bases between them. Germline lookup yields CDR1 SGHNT and CDR2 YYREEE (reference sequence). The CDR3 loop reads CASSPPGLGRVGTEAFF. CDR3 nucleotides: TGTGCCAGCAGCCCCCCTGGGTTAGGCAGGGTCGGCACTGAAGCTTTCTTT.

V usage is TRBV27 and J usage is TRBJ2-1; unclear D gene. From germline, CDR1 is MNHEY and CDR2 SMNVEV (reference sequence). There are 12 residues in the CDR3. V lost 3 bases and J 6 bases, leaving 6 bases between the germline ends. This CDR3 is CASSLIGNEQFF. The CDR3 DNA is TGTGCCAGCAGTTTGATAGGCAATGAGCAGTTCTTC.

The chain employs TRBV5-4 and TRBJ2-1; TRBD1 matches at 7 bases. The trim removed 3 bases at V and 9 bases at J, leaving 6 bases unmatched. The CDR3 has 13 residues. Germline V gene sequence: CDR1 SGHNT, CDR2 YYREEE (reference sequence). This CDR3 reads CASSSTGFAEQFF. In nucleotides, the CDR3 is TGTGCCAGCAGCTCGACAGGGTTCGCTGAGCAGTTCTTC. The full variable domain, in which reference TRBV5-4 and TRBJ2-1 provide the parts outside the CDR3, is ETGVTQSPTHLIKTRGQQVTLRCSSQSGHNTVSWYQQALGQGPQFIFQYYREEENGRGNFPPRFSGLQFPNYSSELNVNALELDDSALYLCASSSTGFAEQFFGPGTRLTVL.

The V call is TRBV12-5, the J call TRBJ2-3, with 7 bases fitting TRBD1. The CDR3 contains 15 residues. The trim removed 1 base at V and 1 base at J, leaving 2 bases unmatched. The germline V gene encodes CDR1 LGHNT and CDR2 FRNRAP. CDR3 protein: CASGLDRGGTDTQYF. The CDR3 region has the DNA TGTGCTAGTGGTTTGGACAGGGGAGGCACAGATACGCAGTATTTT. The full variable domain, rest sourced from reference TRBV12-5 and TRBJ2-3, is DARVTQTPRHKVTEMGQEVTMRCQPILGHNTVFWYRQTMMQGLELLAYFRNRAPLDDSGMPKDRFSAEMPDATLATLKIQPSEPRDSAVYFCASGLDRGGTDTQYFGPGTRLTVL.

This chain connects TRBV5-4 to TRBJ2-2; TRBD1 is a possible D gene (6 bases). This CDR3 contains 15 residues. V lost 3 bases and J 0 bases, leaving 9 bases between the germline ends. Germline V lookup: CDR1 SGHNT, CDR2 YYREEE (reference sequence). In nucleotides, the CDR3 is TGTGCCAGCAGCTACAGGGCCGCGAACACCGGGGAGCTGTTTTTT. The encoded protein is CASSYRAANTGELFF.

V is TRBV7-9 and J is TRBJ1-2, with D maybe TRBD1 (5 bases). Germline V gene lookup returns CDR1 SEHNR and CDR2 FQNEAQ (reference sequence). This CDR3 has 12 amino acids. With 6 bases removed from V and 8 bases from J, the gap between germline ends came to 13 bases. CDR3 in amino acids: CASSIPGGGYTF. CDR3 bases: TGTGCCAGCAGTATACCGGGGGGAGGCTACACCTTC.

The CDR3 spells CASGSTRDILTDTQYF. CDR3 coding DNA: TGTGCTAGTGGTTCCACCCGGGACATACTCACAGATACGCAGTATTTT. The rearrangement links TRBV12-5 to TRBJ2-3, with D perhaps TRBD1 (6 bases). This CDR3 contains 16 residues. The germline gives CDR1 LGHNT, CDR2 FRNRAP. Trimming took off 4 bases at V and 2 bases at J, with 16 bases between the two ends.

The CDR3 reads CASSLGDRDMNTEAFF. The CDR3 region has the DNA TGCGCCAGCAGCTTGGGGGACAGGGATATGAACACTGAAGCTTTCTTT. The chain couples TRBV5-1 to TRBJ1-1; 9 bases agree with TRBD1. The V gene's germline CDR1 is SGHRS and CDR2 YFSETQ. This CDR3 spans 16 amino acids. Trimming cost V 0 bases and J 0 bases; bases outside gene matches: 3.

V is TRBV7-9 and J is TRBJ1-1; D is uncertain. CDR1 SEHNR and CDR2 FQNEAQ come from the germline V gene (reference sequence). Trimming removed 5 bases from V and 1 base from J, with 8 bases in between. This CDR3 comprises 13 residues. This chain's CDR3 is CASSPLQNTEAFF. The CDR3 DNA reads as TGTGCCAGCAGCCCACTCCAGAACACTGAAGCTTTCTTT.

This chain links TRBV10-1 with TRBJ2-7; 7 bases match TRBD1. The CDR3 runs 14 residues. The V gene end was trimmed by 6 bases and the J gene end by 2 bases; junction bases not matched to a gene: 7. CDR1 WNHNN and CDR2 SYGVQD come from the germline V gene (reference sequence). The CDR3 protein is CASSRQGFTYEQYF. CDR3 bases: TGCGCCAGCAGCCGACAGGGTTTCACCTACGAGCAGTACTTC.

This CDR3 reads CASTPNGANYGYTF. CDR3 coding DNA: TGTGCCAGCACCCCCAATGGGGCTAACTATGGCTACACCTTC. V usage is TRBV6-5 and J usage is TRBJ1-2; D is uncertain. Trimming took 7 bases from V and 0 from J, leaving 12 bases between them. The CDR3 has 14 amino acids. The germline gives CDR1 MNHEY, CDR2 SVGAGI.

The chain is built from TRBV6-6 and TRBJ2-7; 8 bases align to TRBD2. Germline trimming cut 5 bases from V and 6 bases from J; bases unmatched to any gene: 12. Germline CDR1 MNHNY, CDR2 SVGAGI (reference sequence). The CDR3 has 15 amino acids. CDR3 sequence: CASSKTSGGASEQYF. CDR3 sequence (DNA): TGTGCCAGCAGTAAGACCTCCGGGGGGGCCTCCGAGCAGTACTTC.